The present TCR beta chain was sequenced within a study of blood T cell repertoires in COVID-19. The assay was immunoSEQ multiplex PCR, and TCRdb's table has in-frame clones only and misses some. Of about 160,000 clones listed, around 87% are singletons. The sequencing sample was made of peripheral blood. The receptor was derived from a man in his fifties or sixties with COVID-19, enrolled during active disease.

CDR3 protein: CASSPNYGSPLHF. The CDR3 region has the DNA TGTGCCAGCTCACCAAATTACGGTTCACCCCTCCACTTT. The V and J genes are TRBV18 and TRBJ1-6, with D unclear. The germline CDR1 and CDR2 sequences are KGHSH and LQKENI. The CDR3 is 13 amino acids. V was pared by 2 bases and J by 9 bases, with 8 bases between.